The next 12 T cell receptor beta chains were all read from a single sample in a study of molecular identifiers for immune sequencing clone quantification. TCRdb used MiXCR to reprocess the PCR reads, holding one entry per CDR3 protein. This sample carries around 480,000 distinct CDR3 sequences, around 21% of them seen once, and the ten largest clones take around 0.84%. Input material: naive CD8+ T cells from blood, with Jurkat cell RNA spiked in. Indicated subset: FACS-sorted CD8+CD4-CCR7+CD45RA+ naive T cells. The receptors derive from a human donor in good health. Some libraries in this study had Jurkat cell RNA spiked in.

The gene calls are TRBV28 and TRBJ2-7, with D possibly matching TRBD1 (6 bases). This CDR3 comprises 14 residues. Looked up from germline, CDR1 is MDHEN and CDR2 is SYDVKM. Trimming stripped 6 bases from V and 6 bases from J, with 18 bases between. DNA of the CDR3: TGTGCCAGCAGATCCGGCAGGGGACGTAGCGAGCAGTACTTC. This encodes CASRSGRGRSEQYF.

This clonotype was counted at least ten times. The chain joins TRBV28 to TRBJ2-7; 12 bases fit TRBD2. Losses at the gene ends were 6 bases for V and 6 bases for J; bases not matched to a gene: 6. The CDR3 runs to 14 residues. Germline CDR1 and CDR2: MDHEN and SYDVKM. In DNA form, the CDR3 reads TGTGCCAGCAGCCTAGCGGGAGGGCCCGGCGAGCAGTACTTC. The encoded protein is CASSLAGGPGEQYF.

Comment on this clonotype: A read error may explain this, as a much larger clone is one base away. This chain joins TRBV15 and TRBJ1-2, with a tentative D call TRBD1 (5 bases). This CDR3 contains 15 residues. The germline V gene has CDR1 LNHNV and CDR2 YYDKDF (reference sequence). The V end was cut by 0 bases, the J end by 7 bases, with 15 bases between. The CDR3 DNA follows: TGTGCCACCAGCAGAGATGTTGTAGGGGAGGGTGGCTACACCTTC. It specifies CATSRDVVGEGGYTF.

This clonotype was recorded many times. J is TRBJ2-2 and V is TRBV2, with D unclear. Trimming shortened V by 10 bases and J by 4 bases, and 10 bases separated the two germline ends. The CDR3 has 12 amino acids. CDR1 SNHLY and CDR2 FYNNEI come from the germline V gene. Here the CDR3 reads CATRRVTGELFF. As DNA, the CDR3 is TGTGCCACAAGGCGAGTCACCGGGGAGCTGTTTTTT.

In this sample, this clonotype turned up many times. The genes are TRBV7-2 and TRBJ2-7; TRBD2 might be the D (7 bases). Trimming took off 1 base at V and 0 bases at J, with 13 bases between the two ends. The CDR3 sequence is 16 residues long. From germline, CDR1 is SGHTA and CDR2 FQGNSA. The DNA of the CDR3 is TGTGCCAGCAGCTTAGAGGGGGGGCCCAGCTCCTACGAGCAGTACTTC. Residues: CASSLEGGPSSYEQYF.

This clonotype has a count of ten or more. This chain links TRBV5-1 with TRBJ1-2, with TRBD1 as a possible D gene (6 bases). CDR3 length: 15 amino acids. CDR1 is SGHRS, CDR2 YFSETQ, per germline. Trimming left V 3 bases short and J 4 bases short, with 16 bases between. The CDR3 protein is CASSYNAGETYGYTF. CDR3 coding DNA: TGCGCCAGCAGCTATAACGCAGGGGAAACCTATGGCTACACCTTC.

The rearrangement joins TRBV11-2 to TRBJ2-7; 8 nucleotides agree with TRBD2. CDR3 length equals 14 residues. The V gene end was trimmed by 5 bases and the J gene end by 5 bases; junction bases not matched to a gene: 8. Germline V CDR1 and CDR2: SGHAT, FQNNGV. CDR3: CASSPTAGLDEQYF. CDR3 DNA: TGTGCCAGCAGCCCAACGGCGGGACTAGACGAGCAGTACTTC.

V gene TRBV19 combines with J gene TRBJ1-1; D gene unclear. The ends were cut back, 0 bases at V and 4 bases at J, with 9 bases in the middle. This CDR3 is 14 amino acids long. The germline CDR1 and CDR2 sequences are LNHDA and SQIVND (reference sequence). The CDR3 loop is CASSIDLGITEAFF. The CDR3 DNA follows: TGTGCCAGTAGTATAGATCTGGGGATCACTGAAGCTTTCTTT.

As for this clonotype: This could be a read error, since a much larger clone is one nucleotide away. Here the CDR3 DNA reads TGCAGTGCTAGAGATCTTGGAAAAGAGACCCAGTACTTC. As protein: CSARDLGKETQYF. The V gene is TRBV20-1, the J gene TRBJ2-5; D call uncertain. V was clipped by 0 bases and J by 3 bases, with 8 bases between them. Germline lookup yields CDR1 DFQATT and CDR2 SNEGSKA (reference sequence). The CDR3 extends over 13 amino acids.

In this sample, this clonotype turned up a few times. This chain links TRBV4-3 with TRBJ1-1; D might be TRBD1 (6 bases). The length of the CDR3 is 16 residues. Per germline, CDR1 LGHNA and CDR2 YSLEER. With 3 bases removed from V and 2 bases from J, the gap between germline ends came to 16 bases. CDR3 loop: CASSHYYREANTEAFF. In DNA form, the CDR3 reads TGCGCCAGCAGCCATTATTACAGGGAAGCCAACACTGAAGCTTTCTTT.

In this sample, this clonotype turned up many times. DNA of the CDR3: TGTGCCAGCAGTTTTAAGCTATCAGAGAGCACAGATACGCAGTATTTT. The encoded protein is CASSFKLSESTDTQYF. The chain combines TRBV28 with TRBJ2-3; no clear D. Germline lookup yields CDR1 MDHEN and CDR2 SYDVKM. V was trimmed by 3 bases and J by 0 bases, leaving 13 bases between them. This CDR3 comprises 16 residues.

This clonotype was seen only a few times. The chain uses TRBV29-1 and TRBJ2-1, with 11 positions matching TRBD1. This CDR3 region has 13 residues. Germline values: CDR1 SQVTM, CDR2 ANQGSEA. V lost 8 bases and J lost 4; bases outside the gene matches: 4. CDR3 DNA sequence: TGCAGCACCGGACAGGGGGCGTACAATGAGCAGTTCTTC. It yields the protein CSTGQGAYNEQFF.